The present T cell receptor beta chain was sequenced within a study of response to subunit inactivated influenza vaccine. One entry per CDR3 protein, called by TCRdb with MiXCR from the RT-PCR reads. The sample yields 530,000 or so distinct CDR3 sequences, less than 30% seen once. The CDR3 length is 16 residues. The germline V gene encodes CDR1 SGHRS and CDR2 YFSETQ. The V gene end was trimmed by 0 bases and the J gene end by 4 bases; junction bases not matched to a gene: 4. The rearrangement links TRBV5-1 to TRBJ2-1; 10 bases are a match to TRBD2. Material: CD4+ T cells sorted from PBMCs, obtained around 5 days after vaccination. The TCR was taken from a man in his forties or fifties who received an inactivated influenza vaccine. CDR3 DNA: TGCGCCAGCAGCTTGGGGGGGACTAGCGCATACAATGAGCAGTTCTTC. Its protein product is CASSLGGTSAYNEQFF.